This is a list of T cell receptor beta chains from one sample in a study of cytomegalovirus exposure and HLA in healthy donors. Method: immunoSEQ multiplex PCR; TCRdb's copy keeps in-frame clones and lacks some. The top ten clones hold 0.35% to 0.4% of a sample with under 200,000 clones, roughly 84% of them seen once. The sequencing sample was made of PBMCs. The receptors were gathered from a boy between 2 and 10 years old in good health and CMV-seronegative. The CDR3 runs from the conserved cysteine through the conserved F or W. D genes are given only for firm matches. Clone size is stated in some rows and not others, as once, few, many or a class when expanded.

V gene,J gene,D gene,clone size,CDR3 protein,CDR3 DNA
TRBV11-2,TRBJ2-7,TRBD2,NA,CASSPPLARYEQYF,TGTGCCAGCAGCCCTCCACTAGCGCGCTACGAGCAGTACTTC
TRBV6-1,TRBJ2-7,TRBD2,NA,CASRVSGRLSYEQYF,TGTGCCAGCAGGGTTAGCGGGAGGCTCTCCTACGAGCAGTACTTC
TRBV19,TRBJ1-1,TRBD1,NA,CASRTGSNTEAFF,TGTGCCAGTAGGACAGGGTCGAACACTGAAGCTTTCTTT
TRBV27,TRBJ2-7,NA,NA,CASSPLGTSSYEQYF,TGTGCCAGCAGTCCCCTAGGGACTTCCTCCTACGAGCAGTACTTC
TRBV6-1,TRBJ2-1,TRBD2,NA,CASSVIRLAGGRNEQFF,TGTGCCAGCAGTGTAATACGACTAGCGGGAGGAAGAAATGAGCAGTTCTTC
TRBV6-5,TRBJ2-5,TRBD1,NA,CARQGADRETQYF,TGTGCCAGGCAGGGGGCGGACCGTGAGACCCAGTACTTC
TRBV4-2,TRBJ2-5,NA,NA,CASSPGAGETQYF,TGTGCCAGCAGCCCAGGGGCTGGGGAGACCCAGTACTTC
TRBV7-6,TRBJ2-3,TRBD2,NA,CASSSSGGVTDTQYF,TGTGCCAGCAGCTCAAGCGGGGGGGTCACAGATACGCAGTATTTT
TRBV18,TRBJ2-3,TRBD2,NA,CASSPPSGSSDTQYF,TGTGCCAGCTCACCACCCAGCGGGAGCTCAGATACGCAGTATTTT
TRBV5-3,TRBJ2-1,TRBD2,once,CARRLLAGLSSYNEQFF,TGTGCCAGAAGGTTACTAGCGGGGCTAAGCTCCTACAATGAGCAGTTCTTC
TRBV15,TRBJ1-3,NA,NA,CATSEGTGVYF,TGTGCCACCAGCGAGGGGACGGGGGTATATTTT
TRBV10-3,TRBJ1-1,TRBD1,NA,CATQDRERYTEAFF,TGTGCCACCCAGGACAGGGAGCGGTACACTGAAGCTTTCTTT
TRBV19,TRBJ2-7,TRBD2,NA,CASSLREGNSYEQYF,TGTGCCAGTAGTCTCCGGGAGGGCAACTCCTACGAGCAGTACTTC
TRBV7-2,TRBJ1-2,TRBD1,NA,CASSLVGQGYGYTF,TGTGCCAGCAGCTTAGTAGGACAGGGATATGGCTACACCTTC
TRBV19,TRBJ1-4,TRBD1,NA,CASSPLGDRGFANEKLFF,TGTGCCAGTAGTCCACTGGGGGACAGGGGCTTTGCTAATGAAAAACTGTTTTTT
TRBV6-6,TRBJ1-1,NA,few,CASSYGRASEAFF,TGTGCCAGCAGTTACGGCAGGGCCTCTGAAGCTTTCTTT
TRBV4-1,TRBJ2-5,TRBD2,NA,CASSFGLAGGETQYF,TGCGCCAGCAGCTTCGGACTAGCGGGAGGGGAGACCCAGTACTTC
TRBV6-6,TRBJ2-3,TRBD2,NA,CASSYSSREGTDTQYF,TGTGCCAGCAGTTACTCGAGCAGGGAGGGGACAGATACGCAGTATTTT
TRBV6-1,TRBJ2-2,TRBD1,NA,CASSEPNRGAGELFF,TGTGCCAGCAGTGAACCGAACAGGGGCGCCGGGGAGCTGTTTTTT
TRBV2,TRBJ2-7,NA,NA,CASSVHPGLSYEQYF,TGTGCCAGCAGTGTACATCCGGGACTTTCCTACGAGCAGTACTTC
TRBV27,TRBJ2-2,TRBD1,NA,CASSLQGANTGELFF,TGTGCCAGCAGTTTACAGGGGGCGAACACCGGGGAGCTGTTTTTT
TRBV5-4,TRBJ2-1,TRBD2,once,CASSFLAGGDNEQFF,TGTGCCAGCAGCTTTCTAGCGGGAGGAGACAATGAGCAGTTCTTC
TRBV4-2,TRBJ2-7,NA,NA,CASSQPQGYEQYF,TGTGCCAGCAGCCAACCTCAGGGTTACGAGCAGTACTTC
TRBV5-1,TRBJ2-1,TRBD2,NA,CASSLVGLAGGEQFF,TGCGCCAGCAGCTTGGTAGGACTAGCGGGAGGTGAGCAGTTCTTC
TRBV11-2,TRBJ2-3,NA,NA,CASSLGINRATDTQYF,TGTGCCAGCAGCTTAGGGATTAACAGGGCAACAGATACGCAGTATTTT
TRBV10-3,TRBJ1-1,TRBD1,NA,CATRGQGNTEAFF,TGTGCCACTAGGGGACAGGGAAACACTGAAGCTTTCTTT
TRBV6-5,TRBJ1-1,NA,NA,CASSRGHVAFF,TGTGCCAGCAGTCGGGGACACGTAGCTTTCTTT
TRBV2,TRBJ2-5,NA,NA,CASSEAARGETQYF,TGTGCCAGCAGTGAAGCGGCCCGCGGGGAGACCCAGTACTTC
TRBV6-5,TRBJ2-1,NA,NA,CATRGFYNEQFF,TGTGCCACCCGAGGCTTCTACAATGAGCAGTTCTTC
TRBV6-5,TRBJ2-1,NA,NA,CASSYSQGGEQFF,TGTGCCAGCAGTTACTCGCAGGGAGGTGAGCAGTTCTTC
TRBV6-1,TRBJ2-7,TRBD1,NA,CASSPDRDEQYF,TGTGCCAGCAGCCCGGACAGGGACGAGCAGTACTTC
TRBV7-2,TRBJ2-6,NA,NA,CASSLRVQGRSGANVLTF,TGTGCCAGCAGCCTACGCGTACAGGGTAGATCAGGGGCCAACGTCCTGACTTTC
TRBV19,TRBJ2-5,NA,NA,CASSIAGETQYF,TGTGCCAGTAGTATAGCCGGAGAGACCCAGTACTTC
TRBV14,TRBJ2-3,TRBD2,NA,CASSPLAGEIDTQYF,TGTGCCAGCAGCCCATTAGCGGGAGAGATAGATACGCAGTATTTT
TRBV10-3,TRBJ2-7,NA,NA,CAIRGDTTTYEQYF,TGTGCCATCAGGGGGGACACAACAACCTACGAGCAGTACTTC
TRBV6-1,TRBJ1-1,TRBD1,NA,CASSGQGPHTEAFF,TGTGCCAGCAGTGGACAGGGACCACACACTGAAGCTTTCTTT
TRBV30,TRBJ1-1,NA,NA,CAWSVGVGNTEAFF,TGTGCCTGGAGTGTAGGGGTGGGGAACACTGAAGCTTTCTTT
TRBV28,TRBJ1-1,NA,NA,CASSLPRRDSEAFF,TGTGCCAGCAGTTTACCCCGTCGGGATTCGGAAGCTTTCTTT
TRBV7-9,TRBJ2-2,TRBD2,NA,CASSSRTSGTNTGELFF,TGTGCCAGCAGCAGTCGGACTAGCGGGACGAACACCGGGGAGCTGTTTTTT
TRBV18,TRBJ2-7,TRBD2,NA,CASSPSLAGGPYEQYF,TGTGCCAGCTCACCTAGCCTAGCGGGAGGTCCCTACGAGCAGTACTTC
TRBV18,TRBJ2-2,NA,NA,CASSRKQGANTGELFF,TGTGCCAGCTCACGGAAACAGGGAGCGAACACCGGGGAGCTGTTTTTT
TRBV29-1,TRBJ2-7,TRBD2,NA,CSVGASGTQYEQYF,TGCAGCGTTGGGGCTAGCGGGACTCAATACGAGCAGTACTTC
TRBV6-4,TRBJ1-1,NA,NA,CASSDRNSGGRTEAFF,TGTGCCAGCAGTGACAGAAACTCCGGGGGGAGAACTGAAGCTTTCTTT
TRBV2,TRBJ2-5,NA,NA,CASTPERETQYF,TGTGCCAGCACCCCGGAGCGAGAGACCCAGTACTTC
TRBV7-2,TRBJ1-2,NA,once,CASSLGVRPYGYTF,TGTGCCAGCAGCTTAGGAGTGAGGCCCTATGGCTACACCTTC
TRBV28,TRBJ2-7,TRBD2,NA,CASGPRGTSSYEQYF,TGTGCCAGCGGCCCAAGGGGGACTAGCTCCTACGAGCAGTACTTC
TRBV5-1,TRBJ2-1,TRBD2,NA,CASSWGLNNEQFF,TGCGCCAGCAGCTGGGGACTAAACAATGAGCAGTTCTTC
TRBV6-5,TRBJ2-5,NA,few,CASSRGLGTQYF,TGTGCCAGCAGTAGGGGCCTCGGGACCCAGTACTTC
TRBV6-5,TRBJ2-7,NA,NA,CASSRSGGGPYEQYF,TGTGCCAGCAGCCGCTCGGGCGGAGGCCCCTACGAGCAGTACTTC